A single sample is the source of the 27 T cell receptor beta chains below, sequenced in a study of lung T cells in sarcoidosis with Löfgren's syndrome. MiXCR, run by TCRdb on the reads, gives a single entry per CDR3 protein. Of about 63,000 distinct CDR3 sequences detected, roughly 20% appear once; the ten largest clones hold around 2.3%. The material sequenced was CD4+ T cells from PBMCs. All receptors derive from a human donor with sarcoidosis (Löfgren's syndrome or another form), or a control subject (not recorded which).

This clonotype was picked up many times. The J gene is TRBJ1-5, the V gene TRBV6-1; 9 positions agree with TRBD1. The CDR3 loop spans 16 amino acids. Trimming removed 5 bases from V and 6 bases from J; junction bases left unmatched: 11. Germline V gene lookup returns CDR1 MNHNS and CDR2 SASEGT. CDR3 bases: TGTGCCAGCAGTCCACGGGGACAGGGTAAGGCTCAGCCCCAGCATTTT. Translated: CASSPRGQGKAQPQHF.

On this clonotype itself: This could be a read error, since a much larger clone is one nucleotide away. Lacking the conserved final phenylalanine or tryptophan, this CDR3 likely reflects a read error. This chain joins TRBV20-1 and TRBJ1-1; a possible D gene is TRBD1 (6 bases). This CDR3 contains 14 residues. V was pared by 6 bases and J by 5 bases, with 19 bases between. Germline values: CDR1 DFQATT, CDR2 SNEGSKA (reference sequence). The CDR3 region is CSAINRVLSTEAFS. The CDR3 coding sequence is TGCAGTGCAATTAACAGGGTTCTCAGTACTGAAGCTTTCTCT.

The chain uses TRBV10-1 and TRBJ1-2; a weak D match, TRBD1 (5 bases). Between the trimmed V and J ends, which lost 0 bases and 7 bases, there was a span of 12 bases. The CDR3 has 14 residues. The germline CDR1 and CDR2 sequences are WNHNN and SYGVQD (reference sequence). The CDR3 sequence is CASSESAGSGGYTF. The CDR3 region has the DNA TGCGCCAGCAGTGAGTCGGCAGGGAGTGGTGGCTACACCTTC.

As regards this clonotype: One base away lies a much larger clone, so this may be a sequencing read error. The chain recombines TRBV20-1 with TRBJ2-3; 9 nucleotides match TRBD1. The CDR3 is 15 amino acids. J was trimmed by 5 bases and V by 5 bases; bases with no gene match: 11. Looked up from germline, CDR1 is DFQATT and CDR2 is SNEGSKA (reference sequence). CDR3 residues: CSAQLGQGGVDTQYF. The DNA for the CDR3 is TGCAGTGCTCAATTGGGACAGGGAGGAGTAGATACGCAGTATTTT.

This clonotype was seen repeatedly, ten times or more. The CDR3 DNA is TGTGCCAGCAGTTTAGGGCTAGCGGACGCCTACGAGCAGTACGTC. As protein: CASSLGLADAYEQYV. This chain connects TRBV28 to TRBJ2-7; TRBD2 aligns across 7 bases. This CDR3 is 15 amino acids long. Per germline, CDR1 MDHEN and CDR2 SYDVKM. Trimming removed 2 bases from V and 2 bases from J; junction bases left unmatched: 6.

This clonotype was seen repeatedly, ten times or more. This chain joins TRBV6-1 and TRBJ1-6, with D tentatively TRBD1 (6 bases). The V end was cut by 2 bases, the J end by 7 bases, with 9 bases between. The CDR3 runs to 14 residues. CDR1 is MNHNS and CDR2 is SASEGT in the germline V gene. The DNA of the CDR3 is TGTGCCAGCAGTGAACAGGGGTTGAATTCACCCCTCCACTTT. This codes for CASSEQGLNSPLHF.

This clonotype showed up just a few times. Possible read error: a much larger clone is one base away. The CDR3: CASSLRGSPAYGYTF. CDR3 DNA sequence: TGTGCCAGCAGTTTAAGGGGAAGCCCAGCTTATGGCTACACCTTC. The rearrangement uses TRBV27 and TRBJ1-2, with D perhaps TRBD1 (5 bases). Trimming stripped 2 bases from V and 5 bases from J, with 15 bases between. The germline V gene encodes CDR1 MNHEY and CDR2 SMNVEV (reference sequence). The CDR3 extends over 15 amino acids.

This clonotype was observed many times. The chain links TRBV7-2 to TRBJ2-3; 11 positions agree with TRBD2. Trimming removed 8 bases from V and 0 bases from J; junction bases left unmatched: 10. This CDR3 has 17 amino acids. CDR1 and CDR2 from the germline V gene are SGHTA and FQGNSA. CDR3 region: CASGGLAGGSSTDTQYF. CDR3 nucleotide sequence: TGTGCCAGCGGGGGGCTAGCGGGAGGCTCTAGCACAGATACGCAGTATTTT.

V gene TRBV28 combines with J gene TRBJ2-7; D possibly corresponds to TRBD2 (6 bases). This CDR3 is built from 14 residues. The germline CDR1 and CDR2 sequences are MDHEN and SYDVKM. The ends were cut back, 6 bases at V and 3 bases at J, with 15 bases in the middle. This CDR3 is CASSGGGSYYEQYF. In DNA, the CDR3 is TGTGCCAGCAGCGGGGGAGGATCATACTACGAGCAGTACTTC.

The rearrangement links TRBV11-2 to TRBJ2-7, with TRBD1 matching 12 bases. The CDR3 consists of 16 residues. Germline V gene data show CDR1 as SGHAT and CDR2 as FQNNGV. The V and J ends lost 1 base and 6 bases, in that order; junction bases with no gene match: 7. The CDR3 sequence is CASSLGGTGGLGEQYV. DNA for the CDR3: TGTGCCAGCAGCTTAGGGGGGACAGGGGGCTTAGGCGAGCAGTACGTC.

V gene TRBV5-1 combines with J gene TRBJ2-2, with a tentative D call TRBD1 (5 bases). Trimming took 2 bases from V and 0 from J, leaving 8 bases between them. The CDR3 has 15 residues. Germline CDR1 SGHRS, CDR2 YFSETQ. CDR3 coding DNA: TGCGCCAGCAGCTTTTTGACAGCGAACACCGGGGAGCTGTTTTTT. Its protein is CASSFLTANTGELFF.

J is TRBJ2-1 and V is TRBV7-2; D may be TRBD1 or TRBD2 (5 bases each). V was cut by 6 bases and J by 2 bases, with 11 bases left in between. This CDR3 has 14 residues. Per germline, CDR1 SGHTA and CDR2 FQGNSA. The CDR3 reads CASRPGPTYNEQFF. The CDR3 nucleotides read TGTGCCAGCAGACCGGGACCAACCTACAATGAGCAGTTCTTC.

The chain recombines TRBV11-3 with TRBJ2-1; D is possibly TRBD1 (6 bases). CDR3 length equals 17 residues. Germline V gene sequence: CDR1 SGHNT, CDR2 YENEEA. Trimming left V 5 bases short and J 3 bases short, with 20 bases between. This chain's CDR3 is CASSVGNLDRNYNEQFF. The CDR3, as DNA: TGTGCCAGCAGCGTCGGAAACCTGGACAGAAACTACAATGAGCAGTTCTTC.

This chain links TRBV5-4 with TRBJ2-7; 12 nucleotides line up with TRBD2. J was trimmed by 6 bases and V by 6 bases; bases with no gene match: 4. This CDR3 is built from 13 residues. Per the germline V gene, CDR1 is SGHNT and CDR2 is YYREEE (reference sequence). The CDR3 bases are TGTGCCAGCACCCTAGCGGGAGGGGGCGAGCAGTACTTC. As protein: CASTLAGGGEQYF.

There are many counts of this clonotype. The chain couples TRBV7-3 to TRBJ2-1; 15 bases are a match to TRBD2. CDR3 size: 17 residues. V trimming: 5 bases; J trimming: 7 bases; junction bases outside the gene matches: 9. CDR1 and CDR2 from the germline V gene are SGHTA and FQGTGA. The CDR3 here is CASSLLGLAGGLNEQFF. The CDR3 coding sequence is TGTGCCAGCAGCCTCCTCGGACTAGCGGGAGGGTTAAATGAGCAGTTCTTC.

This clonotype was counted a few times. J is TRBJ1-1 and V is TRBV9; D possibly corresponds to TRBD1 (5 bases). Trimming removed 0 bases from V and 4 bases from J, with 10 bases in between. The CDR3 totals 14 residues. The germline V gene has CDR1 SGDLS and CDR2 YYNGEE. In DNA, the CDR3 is TGTGCCAGCAGCGTAGAGGCAGGGACCACTGAAGCTTTCTTT. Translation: CASSVEAGTTEAFF.

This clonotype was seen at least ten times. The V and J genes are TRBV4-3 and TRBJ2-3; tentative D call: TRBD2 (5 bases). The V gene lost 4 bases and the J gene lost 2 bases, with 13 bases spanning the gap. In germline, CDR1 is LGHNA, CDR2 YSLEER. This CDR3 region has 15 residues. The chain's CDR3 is CASSLLAKNTDTQYF. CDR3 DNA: TGCGCCAGCAGCCTTTTAGCGAAAAACACAGATACGCAGTATTTT.

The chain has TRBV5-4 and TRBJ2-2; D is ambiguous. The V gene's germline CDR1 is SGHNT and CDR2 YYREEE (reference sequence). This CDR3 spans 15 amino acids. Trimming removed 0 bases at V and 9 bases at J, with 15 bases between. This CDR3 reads CASSLEGGAGRELFF. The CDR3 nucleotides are TGTGCCAGCAGCTTGGAGGGTGGTGCTGGCCGGGAGCTGTTTTTT.

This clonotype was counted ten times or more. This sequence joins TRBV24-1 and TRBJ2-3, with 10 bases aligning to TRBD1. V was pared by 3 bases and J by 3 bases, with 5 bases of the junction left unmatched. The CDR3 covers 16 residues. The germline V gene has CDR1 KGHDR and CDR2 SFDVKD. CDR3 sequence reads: CATSDAGQGGTDTQYF. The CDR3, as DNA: TGTGCCACCAGTGATGCCGGACAGGGGGGGACAGATACGCAGTATTTT.

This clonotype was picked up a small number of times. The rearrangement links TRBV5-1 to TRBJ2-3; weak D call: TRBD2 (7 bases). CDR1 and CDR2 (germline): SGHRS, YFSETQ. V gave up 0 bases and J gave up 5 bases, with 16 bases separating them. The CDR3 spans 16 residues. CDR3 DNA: TGCGCCAGCAGCTTGGGATTAGGGGGGGTTTTAGATACGCAGTATTTT. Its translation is CASSLGLGGVLDTQYF.

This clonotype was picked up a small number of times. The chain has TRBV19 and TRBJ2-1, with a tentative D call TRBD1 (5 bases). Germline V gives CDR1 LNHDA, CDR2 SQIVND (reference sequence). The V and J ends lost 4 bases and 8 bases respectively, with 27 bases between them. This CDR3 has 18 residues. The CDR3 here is CASSSSPLRVGPWYEQFF. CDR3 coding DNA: TGTGCCAGTAGTAGCAGCCCTCTCAGGGTGGGCCCTTGGTATGAGCAGTTCTTC. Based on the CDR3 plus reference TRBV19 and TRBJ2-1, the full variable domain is DGGITQSPKYLFRKEGQNVTLSCEQNLNHDAMYWYRQDPGQGLRLIYYSQIVNDFQKGDIAEGYSVSREKKESFPLTVTSAQKNPTAFYLCASSSSPLRVGPWYEQFFGPGTRLTVL.

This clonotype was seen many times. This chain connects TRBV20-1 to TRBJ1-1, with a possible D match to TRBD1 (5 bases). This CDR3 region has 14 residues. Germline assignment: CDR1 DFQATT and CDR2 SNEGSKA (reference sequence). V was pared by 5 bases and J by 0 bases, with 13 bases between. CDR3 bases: TGCAGTGCTCCCGGGACGGTAATGAACACTGAAGCTTTCTTT. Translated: CSAPGTVMNTEAFF.

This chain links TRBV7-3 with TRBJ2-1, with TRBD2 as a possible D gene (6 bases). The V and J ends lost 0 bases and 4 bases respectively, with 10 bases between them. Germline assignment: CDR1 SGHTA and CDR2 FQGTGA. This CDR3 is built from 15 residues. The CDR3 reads CASSLTSSGYNEQFF. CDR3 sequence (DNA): TGTGCCAGCAGCTTAACGAGTAGCGGTTACAATGAGCAGTTCTTC.

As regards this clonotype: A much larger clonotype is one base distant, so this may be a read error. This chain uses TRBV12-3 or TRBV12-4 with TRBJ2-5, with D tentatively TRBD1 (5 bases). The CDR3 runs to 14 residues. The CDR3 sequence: CASRRQMFQETRYF. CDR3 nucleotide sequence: TGTGCCAGCAGGAGACAGATGTTCCAAGAGACCCGGTACTTC.

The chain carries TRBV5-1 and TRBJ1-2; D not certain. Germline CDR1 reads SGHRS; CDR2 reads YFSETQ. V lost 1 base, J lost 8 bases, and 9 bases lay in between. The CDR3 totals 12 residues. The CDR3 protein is CASSLPGNGYTF. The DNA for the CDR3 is TGCGCCAGCAGCTTGCCCGGGAACGGCTACACCTTC.

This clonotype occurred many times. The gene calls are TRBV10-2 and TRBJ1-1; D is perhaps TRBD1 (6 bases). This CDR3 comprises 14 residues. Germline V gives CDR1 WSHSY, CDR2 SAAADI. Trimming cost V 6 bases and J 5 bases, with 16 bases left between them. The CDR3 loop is CASRDPGEGTEAFF. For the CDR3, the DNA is TGCGCCAGCAGAGATCCAGGGGAGGGGACTGAAGCTTTCTTT.

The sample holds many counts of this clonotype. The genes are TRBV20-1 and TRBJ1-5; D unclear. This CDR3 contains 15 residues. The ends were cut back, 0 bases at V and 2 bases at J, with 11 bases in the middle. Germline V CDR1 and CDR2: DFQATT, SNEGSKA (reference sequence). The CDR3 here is CSARDVRVGNQPQHF. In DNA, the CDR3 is TGCAGTGCTAGAGATGTTAGGGTGGGCAATCAGCCCCAGCATTTT.